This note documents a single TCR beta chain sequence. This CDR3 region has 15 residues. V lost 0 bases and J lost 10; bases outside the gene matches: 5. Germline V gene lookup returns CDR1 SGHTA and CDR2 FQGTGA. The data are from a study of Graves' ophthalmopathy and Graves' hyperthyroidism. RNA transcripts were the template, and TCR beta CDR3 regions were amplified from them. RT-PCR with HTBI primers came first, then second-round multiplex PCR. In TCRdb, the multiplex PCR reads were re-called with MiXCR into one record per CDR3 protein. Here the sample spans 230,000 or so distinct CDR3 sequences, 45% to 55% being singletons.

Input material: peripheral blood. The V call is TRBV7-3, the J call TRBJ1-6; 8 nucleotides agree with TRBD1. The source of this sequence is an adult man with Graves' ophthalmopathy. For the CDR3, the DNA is TGTGCCAGCAGCTTAACGGGGACAGGCGGCTCACCCCTCCACTTT. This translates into CASSLTGTGGSPLHF.